Below are 25 T cell receptor beta chains sequenced from a single sample in a study of blood T cell repertoires in COVID-19. Assay: immunoSEQ multiplex PCR; the TCRdb copy retains only in-frame clones and omits some. The sample shows over 200,000 clones, 80% to 95% of them seen only once. Sequenced material: peripheral blood. The receptors originated from a man between 60 and 75 years old with COVID-19, enrolled during active disease.

The rearrangement joins TRBV6-6 to TRBJ2-3; D might be TRBD1 (5 bases). The CDR3 extends over 13 amino acids. Germline V gene sequence: CDR1 MNHNY, CDR2 SVGAGI (reference sequence). V was trimmed by 6 bases and J by 3 bases, leaving 10 bases between them. The CDR3: CASRTRQTDTQYF. The DNA for the CDR3 is TGTGCCAGCAGAACGCGACAGACAGATACGCAGTATTTT.

This clone was counted once. This sequence joins TRBV28 and TRBJ1-2, with a tentative D call TRBD1 (6 bases). The CDR3 has 13 residues. Trimming pared 3 bases from V and 8 bases from J, leaving 13 bases between. The V gene's germline CDR1 is MDHEN and CDR2 SYDVKM. Here the CDR3 reads CASSFRGGQGYTF. CDR3 coding DNA: TGTGCCAGCAGTTTTAGAGGGGGTCAAGGCTACACCTTC.

The rearrangement joins TRBV28 to TRBJ2-1; a weak D match, TRBD2 (6 bases). This CDR3 contains 15 residues. With 5 bases removed from V and 2 bases from J, the gap between germline ends came to 13 bases. Germline values: CDR1 MDHEN, CDR2 SYDVKM. The CDR3, as DNA: TGTGCCAGCAGTACCCCGGGAGCGGCCTACAATGAGCAGTTCTTC. It codes for CASSTPGAAYNEQFF.

The sample holds one count of this clone. This chain connects TRBV3-1 (or the pseudogene TRBV3-2) to TRBJ2-7, with TRBD1 matching over 10 bases. V dropped 6 bases and J dropped 2; count of bases not matched to a gene: 4. Germline V CDR1 and CDR2: LGHDT, YNNKEL (reference sequence). The CDR3 runs to 14 residues. CDR3 DNA sequence: TGTGCCAGCAGGTCCGGACAGGGGGCCTACGAGCAGTACTTC. Its translation: CASRSGQGAYEQYF.

V usage is TRBV6-5 and J usage is TRBJ2-7; D gene ambiguous. CDR3 length equals 12 residues. Germline-derived CDR1 and CDR2 are MNHEY and SVGAGI. V was pared by 6 bases and J by 0 bases, with 6 bases between. The CDR3 loop is CASSLSSYEQYF. The CDR3 DNA is TGTGCCAGCAGCTTGAGCTCCTACGAGCAGTACTTC.

The rearrangement uses TRBV4-3 and TRBJ1-1; unclear D gene. Germline CDR1 and CDR2: LGHNA and YSLEER. The CDR3 consists of 14 residues. Trimming removed 1 base at V and 1 base at J, with 7 bases between. The chain's CDR3 is CASSQVHRNTEAFF. Here the CDR3 DNA reads TGCGCCAGCAGCCAAGTACACCGGAACACTGAAGCTTTCTTT.

This chain connects TRBV12-3 or TRBV12-4 to TRBJ1-4; 8 bases are shared with TRBD1. V lost 3 bases, J lost 10 bases, and 4 bases stayed unmatched. The CDR3 totals 13 residues. The CDR3 loop is CASSFGGQAKLFF. The CDR3 DNA sequence: TGTGCCAGCAGTTTCGGGGGACAGGCAAAACTGTTTTTT.

The chain joins TRBV2 to TRBJ1-4, with D possibly matching TRBD1 (5 bases). This CDR3 region has 15 residues. Trimming cost V 4 bases and J 8 bases, with 17 bases left between them. Looked up from germline, CDR1 is SNHLY and CDR2 is FYNNEI. The CDR3 nucleotides are TGTGCCAGCAGTGTCACCGGGGGGGTCGGGGAAAAACTGTTTTTT. This codes for CASSVTGGVGEKLFF. The whole variable domain, filled in from reference TRBV2 and TRBJ1-4, reads EPEVTQTPSHQVTQMGQEVILRCVPISNHLYFYWYRQILGQKVEFLVSFYNNEISEKSEIFDDQFSVERPDGSNFTLKIRSTKLEDSAMYFCASSVTGGVGEKLFFGSGTQLSVL.

The chain employs TRBV28 and TRBJ2-2; 7 positions match TRBD2. This CDR3 has 15 residues. CDR1 is MDHEN and CDR2 is SYDVKM in the germline V gene. Unmatched junction bases numbered 5, after V lost 5 bases and J lost 2 bases. CDR3 DNA sequence: TGTGCCAGCAGTCGACTAGCTGCTAACACCGGGGAGCTGTTTTTT. It specifies CASSRLAANTGELFF.

The chain has TRBV19 and TRBJ1-5, with 7 bases fitting TRBD1. Germline V CDR1 and CDR2: LNHDA, SQIVND (reference sequence). V lost 4 bases to trimming and J lost 4 bases; unmatched junction nucleotides: 7. The CDR3 has 15 amino acids. CDR3 in amino acids: CASSTAQGTNQPQHF. The CDR3 bases are TGTGCCAGTAGTACCGCACAGGGGACTAATCAGCCCCAGCATTTT. The variable domain in full, with the rest retrieved from reference TRBV19 and TRBJ1-5, is DGGITQSPKYLFRKEGQNVTLSCEQNLNHDAMYWYRQDPGQGLRLIYYSQIVNDFQKGDIAEGYSVSREKKESFPLTVTSAQKNPTAFYLCASSTAQGTNQPQHFGDGTRLSIL.

This sequence joins TRBV7-9 and TRBJ2-7; the match to TRBD2 covers 7 bases. The trim removed 6 bases at V and 0 bases at J, leaving 8 bases unmatched. In germline, CDR1 is SEHNR, CDR2 FQNEAQ (reference sequence). This CDR3 is 15 amino acids long. CDR3 in DNA: TGTGCCAGCAGGGGGGAGCGGGACCACTCCTACGAGCAGTACTTC. Amino acids: CASRGERDHSYEQYF.

The chain employs TRBV2 and TRBJ1-5; D is unresolved. V lost 6 bases, J lost 3 bases, and 15 bases lay in between. The CDR3 has 15 amino acids. Germline assignment: CDR1 SNHLY and CDR2 FYNNEI. The DNA for the CDR3 is TGTGCCAGCAGGACTGGAGGAGGGCACAATCAGCCCCAGCATTTT. Translated: CASRTGGGHNQPQHF.

The V and J genes are TRBV2 and TRBJ1-3; tentative D call: TRBD1 (5 bases). Germline CDR1 is SNHLY and CDR2 is FYNNEI. V shed 0 bases and J shed 0 bases, with 9 bases lying between them. The CDR3 has 16 amino acids. This CDR3 reads CASSEAGQVSGNTIYF. For the CDR3, the DNA is TGTGCCAGCAGTGAAGCGGGGCAAGTCTCTGGAAACACCATATATTTT.

This chain links TRBV5-1 with TRBJ2-7, with D perhaps TRBD2 (5 bases). The CDR3 covers 15 residues. V shed 0 bases and J shed 4 bases, with 14 bases lying between them. Germline-derived CDR1 and CDR2 are SGHRS and YFSETQ. CDR3 amino acids: CASSLASSLQYEQYF. CDR3 in DNA: TGCGCCAGCAGCTTGGCGTCTAGCCTACAGTACGAGCAGTACTTC.

This sequence joins TRBV2 and TRBJ2-1, with D possibly being TRBD1 (5 bases). Germline loops: CDR1 SNHLY, CDR2 FYNNEI. The CDR3 sequence is 12 residues long. Trimming removed 6 bases at V and 6 bases at J, with 9 bases between. Written as DNA, the CDR3 is TGTGCCAGCAGGCCAGACAGCAATGAGCAGTTCTTC. Protein: CASRPDSNEQFF.

Details on this clone: Germline and junction disagree at one end, which may indicate a read error. The V call is TRBV23-1, the J call TRBJ1-3; 7 positions agree with TRBD1. TRBV23-1 qualifies as an ORF whose function is uncertain. The CDR3 contains 10 residues. The CDR3 coding sequence is TGCGCCAGCAGTCGGGGACAGAGGGATTTT. Translating gives CASSRGQRDF.

V gene TRBV18 combines with J gene TRBJ1-1; 8 nucleotides align to TRBD1. Looked up from germline, CDR1 is KGHSH and CDR2 is LQKENI. The CDR3 is made up of 17 amino acids. The V gene end was trimmed by 0 bases and the J gene end by 3 bases; junction bases not matched to a gene: 9. The DNA of the CDR3 is TGTGCCAGCTCACCACCCCAGGGGGCGTCAGGAGACACTGAAGCTTTCTTT. It specifies CASSPPQGASGDTEAFF.

J is TRBJ1-4 and V is TRBV10-3; the D gene is possibly TRBD1 (5 bases). Trimming took 4 bases from V and 7 from J, leaving 10 bases between them. The CDR3 runs to 13 residues. Germline V gene data show CDR1 as ENHRY and CDR2 as SYGVKD. In DNA, the CDR3 is TGTGCCATCAGTGCGGACACGGCTGAAAAACTGTTTTTT. Its protein is CAISADTAEKLFF.

The J gene is TRBJ1-6, the V gene TRBV7-2; D call uncertain. Deletions cut 5 bases from V and 9 bases from J, with 14 bases between. The CDR3 has 14 residues. Per germline, CDR1 SGHTA and CDR2 FQGNSA. The CDR3 reads CASSQEQILSPLHF. CDR3 coding DNA: TGTGCCAGCAGCCAAGAACAGATCCTTTCACCCCTCCACTTT. Full variable domain (rest looked up from reference TRBV7-2 and TRBJ1-6): GAGVSQSPSNKVTEKGKDVELRCDPISGHTALYWYRQSLGQGLEFLIYFQGNSAPDKSGLPSDRFSAERTGGSVSTLTIQRTQQEDSAVYLCASSQEQILSPLHFGNGTRLTVT.

The count of this clone is one. J is TRBJ2-7 and V is TRBV11-2; D is uncertain. CDR1 and CDR2 from the germline V gene are SGHAT and FQNNGV. V gave up 1 base and J gave up 2 bases, with 9 bases separating them. The CDR3 contains 14 residues. The DNA for the CDR3 is TGTGCCAGCAGCTTAGGTGCCAGCGCCTACGAGCAGTACTTC. Residues: CASSLGASAYEQYF. Looking up the rest from reference TRBV11-2 and TRBJ2-7 gives the full variable domain: EAGVAQSPRYKIIEKRQSVAFWCNPISGHATLYWYQQILGQGPKLLIQFQNNGVVDDSQLPKDRFSAERLKGVDSTLKIQPAKLEDSAVYLCASSLGASAYEQYFGPGTRLTVT.

V and J are TRBV3-1 (or the pseudogene TRBV3-2) and TRBJ2-5; TRBD2 matches at 10 bases. V lost 1 base, J lost 4 bases, and 6 bases stayed unmatched. This CDR3 comprises 16 residues. The germline V gene encodes CDR1 LGHDT and CDR2 YNNKEL (reference sequence). The CDR3 sequence: CASSQGLAGASETQYF. DNA for the CDR3: TGTGCCAGCAGCCAAGGTCTAGCGGGAGCATCAGAGACCCAGTACTTC.

V gene TRBV5-5 combines with J gene TRBJ1-5, with 7 bases fitting TRBD1. The CDR3 runs to 16 residues. The V segment lost 4 bases and the J segment 0 bases; nucleotides outside the gene matches: 7. CDR1 is SGHKS and CDR2 is YYEKEE in the germline V gene (reference sequence). The CDR3 DNA follows: TGTGCCAGCAGCCCCTTGACAGGGTTTAGCAATCAGCCCCAGCATTTT. This encodes CASSPLTGFSNQPQHF.

The chain is built from TRBV19 and TRBJ2-1; tentative D call: TRBD1 (5 bases). This CDR3 spans 15 amino acids. V was shortened by 6 bases and J by 4 bases, with 16 bases between the two germline ends. Germline values: CDR1 LNHDA, CDR2 SQIVND (reference sequence). The CDR3 reads CASRARGILYNEQFF. In DNA form, the CDR3 reads TGTGCCAGTAGAGCTAGGGGCATTTTATACAATGAGCAGTTCTTC.

This rearrangement joins TRBV19 to TRBJ1-3; no clear D gene. Trimming took off 1 base at V and 2 bases at J, with 9 bases between the two ends. The CDR3 covers 15 residues. CDR1 LNHDA and CDR2 SQIVND come from the germline V gene (reference sequence). This CDR3 is CASSIVGHAGNTIYF. CDR3 coding DNA: TGTGCCAGTAGTATAGTTGGCCACGCTGGAAACACCATATATTTT.

This clone appeared a single time. CDR3 region: CASSLVGVANEKLFF. CDR3 nucleotides: TGCGCCAGCAGCTTGGTAGGGGTGGCTAATGAAAAACTGTTTTTT. The chain is built from TRBV5-1 and TRBJ1-4; maybe TRBD1 (5 bases). V gave up 0 bases and J gave up 3 bases, with 9 bases separating them. This CDR3 spans 15 amino acids. Germline CDR1 and CDR2: SGHRS and YFSETQ.